Below are 7 T cell receptor beta chains sequenced from a single sample in a study of T cell responses to AZD1222 COVID-19 vaccine. Assay used: immunoSEQ multiplex PCR; TCRdb lists only in-frame clones, some missing. Seen here are 140,000 or so clones, 91% observed once, and the top ten hold 6.5% to 8%. The material was peripheral blood, obtained 28 days after the second dose of the MenACWY control vaccine. Every receptor here comes from an adult who received the MenACWY meningococcal vaccine as a control.

As concerns this clone: Distinct nucleotide sequences in the sample also encode this CDR3. The chain uses TRBV4-3 and TRBJ2-2; D gene unclear. Germline V lookup: CDR1 LGHNA, CDR2 YSLEER. V was trimmed by 3 bases and J by 7 bases, leaving 12 bases between them. The length of the CDR3 is 14 residues. CDR3 coding DNA: TGCGCCAGCAGCCAGATTCCGATGGGCGGGGAGCTGTTTTTT. Translation: CASSQIPMGGELFF.

The sample holds one count of this clone. J is TRBJ2-1 and V is TRBV20-1; 10 bases are a match to TRBD2. V lost 3 bases to trimming and J lost 2 bases; unmatched junction nucleotides: 7. The CDR3 totals 16 residues. CDR1 is DFQATT and CDR2 is SNEGSKA in the germline V gene (reference sequence). The chain's CDR3 is CSASAMSGRAYNEQFF. As DNA, the CDR3 is TGCAGTGCTAGTGCCATGAGCGGGAGGGCCTACAATGAGCAGTTCTTC.

The J gene is TRBJ1-3, the V gene TRBV9; a possible D gene is TRBD1 (6 bases). With 0 bases removed from V and 2 bases from J, the gap between germline ends came to 15 bases. This CDR3 contains 17 residues. In germline, CDR1 is SGDLS, CDR2 YYNGEE. The DNA of the CDR3 is TGTGCCAGCAGCGTAGGGGGGACACGCGGGCCTGGAAACACCATATATTTT. Translated, it gives CASSVGGTRGPGNTIYF.

J is TRBJ2-7 and V is TRBV7-6; tentative D call: TRBD2 (5 bases). The V gene's germline CDR1 is SGHVS and CDR2 FNYEAQ. The CDR3 consists of 13 residues. V lost 7 bases and J lost 1, with 11 bases in between. CDR3 coding DNA: TGTGCCAGCACCCCGGGGAATTCCTACGAGCAGTACTTC. Its protein is CASTPGNSYEQYF.

The chain employs TRBV5-4 and TRBJ2-7, with 8 bases lining up with TRBD2. CDR1 and CDR2 from the germline V gene are SGHNT and YYREEE (reference sequence). The CDR3 totals 15 residues. The V gene end was trimmed by 0 bases and the J gene end by 4 bases; junction bases not matched to a gene: 6. The CDR3 reads CASSLEASGFYEQYF. The CDR3 nucleotides are TGTGCCAGCAGCTTGGAGGCTAGCGGGTTTTACGAGCAGTACTTC.

This clone was seen a handful of times. V is TRBV28 and J is TRBJ2-7; D not resolved. This CDR3 is built from 12 residues. CDR1 and CDR2 from the germline V gene are MDHEN and SYDVKM. Trimming removed 8 bases at V and 2 bases at J, with 10 bases between. The CDR3 loop is CASRRNTYEQYF. Written as DNA, the CDR3 is TGTGCCAGCCGGCGGAACACCTACGAGCAGTACTTC.

CDR3 residues: CASNSWGAPQETQYF. The CDR3 DNA follows: TGTGCCAGCAACTCCTGGGGGGCTCCCCAAGAGACCCAGTACTTC. The rearrangement joins TRBV6-5 to TRBJ2-5, with D possibly called TRBD1 or TRBD2 (6 bases each). CDR1 and CDR2 (germline): MNHEY, SVGAGI. The CDR3 runs to 15 residues. V dropped 7 bases and J dropped 1 base, with 16 bases sitting between them.